This T cell receptor (beta chain) was documented in a study of T cell repertoires in cytomegalovirus infection. Study-wide background: A matching HLA type, together with CMV infection, was signaled by public TCR beta signatures.

A single record per CDR3 protein comes from TCRdb applying MiXCR to the reads. Counted here are more than 650,000 distinct CDR3 sequences, less than 40% occurring once; the ten biggest clones make up 2.8%. Trimming stripped 8 bases from V and 4 bases from J, with 9 bases between. The CDR3 is made up of 13 amino acids. This clonotype was seen more than once but under ten times. The chain carries TRBV12-3 or TRBV12-4 and TRBJ2-6, with D unclear. This receptor was obtained from a human donor in good health (CMV status not recorded). Some clones in this sample may be carry-over from other donors' samples. Sequenced input: PBMCs. The CDR3 DNA reads TGTGCCAGCGGTTCCCTGGGGGCCAACGTCCTGACTTTC. It translates to CASGSLGANVLTF.